Listed here are 10 T cell receptor beta chains from one sample, sequenced in a study of blood T cell repertoires in COVID-19. TCRdb keeps only in-frame clones here, not all; method: immunoSEQ multiplex PCR. The sample has about 120,000 clones, more than 75% seen once. Sequences were obtained from peripheral blood. Receptors originate from a man aged 35-49 years with acute or convalescent COVID-19.

The chain recombines TRBV7-9 with TRBJ1-4, with 7 bases fitting TRBD1. J lost 8 bases, V lost 5 bases, and 8 bases had no gene match. The CDR3 totals 14 residues. Germline values: CDR1 SEHNR, CDR2 FQNEAQ (reference sequence). The CDR3 sequence: CASSTGTAAEKLFF. CDR3 bases: TGTGCCAGCAGCACCGGGACAGCCGCAGAAAAACTGTTTTTT.

This clone was detected once. V and J are TRBV27 and TRBJ2-1; TRBD2 agrees at 10 bases. Germline V lookup: CDR1 MNHEY, CDR2 SMNVEV (reference sequence). This CDR3 region has 17 residues. With V trimmed by 8 bases and J by 7 bases, 17 bases remained unmatched. CDR3 DNA sequence: TGTGCCAGCGGCGGGAGAACTAGCGGGGCTCTTGGGAATGAGCAGTTCTTC. Residues: CASGGRTSGALGNEQFF.

The chain combines TRBV7-6 with TRBJ2-5, with TRBD1 matching 11 bases. The CDR3 runs to 15 residues. Losses at the gene ends were 5 bases for V and 6 bases for J; bases not matched to a gene: 8. In germline, CDR1 is SGHVS, CDR2 FNYEAQ. For the CDR3, the DNA is TGTGCCAGCAGCCCAGGACAGGGGGCAGGAAAGACCCAGTACTTC. Translating it yields CASSPGQGAGKTQYF.

The chain carries TRBV10-3 and TRBJ2-5; D is perhaps TRBD2 (7 bases). There are 15 residues in the CDR3. Germline CDR1 and CDR2: ENHRY and SYGVKD. Deletions cut 9 bases from V and 2 bases from J, with 19 bases between. The CDR3 spells CAIGRGGGLQETQYF. Here the CDR3 DNA reads TGTGCCATTGGGAGAGGGGGGGGGCTTCAAGAGACCCAGTACTTC.

The chain carries TRBV12-3 or TRBV12-4 and TRBJ1-2; weak D call: TRBD1 (5 bases). Trimming left V 4 bases short and J 7 bases short, with 13 bases between. CDR3 length: 13 residues. As DNA, the CDR3 is TGTGCCAGCAGTTCTCAGGGTATGAGTGGCTACACCTTC. This translates into CASSSQGMSGYTF.

The chain is built from TRBV28 and TRBJ2-5; 8 bases align to TRBD1. Germline V lookup: CDR1 MDHEN, CDR2 SYDVKM. This CDR3 is 14 amino acids long. V lost 3 bases, J lost 5 bases, and 5 bases stayed unmatched. The CDR3 region is CASSLQGARETQYF. The CDR3 DNA reads as TGTGCCAGCAGTTTGCAGGGGGCTAGGGAGACCCAGTACTTC.

J is TRBJ2-5 and V is TRBV9, with TRBD2 matching 8 bases. Germline-derived CDR1 and CDR2 are SGDLS and YYNGEE. Trimming took 2 bases from V and 4 from J; bases not matched to a gene: 7. The CDR3 runs 15 residues. The CDR3 protein is CASSVASGWVETQYF. In nucleotides, the CDR3 is TGTGCCAGCAGCGTGGCTAGCGGGTGGGTAGAGACCCAGTACTTC.

The CDR3 nucleotides are TGTGCCATCAGGGCGGACAGGGGACACCTCTCTGGAAACACCATATATTTT. It codes for CAIRADRGHLSGNTIYF. This chain uses TRBV10-3 with TRBJ1-3; 9 positions agree with TRBD1. This CDR3 contains 17 residues. Germline CDR1 is ENHRY and CDR2 is SYGVKD. The junction had 9 bases not matched to a gene; V was cut back by 6 bases and J by 0 bases.

This chain uses TRBV29-1 with TRBJ2-5, with 7 positions matching TRBD2. Germline V gives CDR1 SQVTM, CDR2 ANQGSEA. The CDR3 contains 13 residues. After removal of 7 bases from V and 4 bases from J, the junction contained 9 bases not matched to a gene. CDR3 coding DNA: TGCAGCGCCGTGGGGGGGGAAAGAGAGACCCAGTACTTC. Translating gives CSAVGGERETQYF.

V is TRBV4-1 and J is TRBJ1-3; D might be TRBD1 (6 bases). The germline V and J ends were trimmed by 4 bases and 0 bases, with 10 bases remaining between them. This CDR3 comprises 15 residues. Per the germline V gene, CDR1 is MGHRA and CDR2 is YSYEKL. CDR3 sequence (DNA): TGCGCCAGCAGCCCCCAGGGGAACTCTGGAAACACCATATATTTT. It translates to CASSPQGNSGNTIYF.